A single sample gave rise to the 10 T cell receptor beta chains below, sequenced in a study of T cell repertoires in cytomegalovirus infection (dated by TCRdb to about 2019). Sequenced on an Illumina HiSeq 1500. TCRdb reprocessing: public reads trimmed at Q25 with fastp, clones called with MiXCR, in-frame beta chains kept. A single entry per CDR3 protein holds the most common genes and DNA from its merged rows. This sample has 740,000 or so distinct CDR3 sequences in its table, and approximately 34% of those were observed once. The top ten clonotypes cover more than 2.5% of the sample. Sequencing was done on a sample of PBMCs. The receptors were sampled from a human donor in good health (CMV status not recorded). Some clones in this sample may be carry-over from other donors' samples.

The rearrangement uses TRBV3-1 and TRBJ1-2; D remains unclear. Deletions cut 0 bases from V and 5 bases from J, with 13 bases between. Per the germline V gene, CDR1 is LGHDT and CDR2 is YNNKEL (reference sequence). The CDR3 is 15 residues long. CDR3 in amino acids: CASSQEARGKYGYTF. The CDR3 nucleotides are TGTGCCAGCAGCCAAGAAGCTCGCGGGAAATATGGCTACACCTTC.

As to this clonotype: Just one base apart from a much larger clone, this may be a read error. The genes are TRBV11-2 and TRBJ2-5, with TRBD2 matching over 16 bases. Germline V gene data show CDR1 as SGHAT and CDR2 as FQNNGV. CDR3 length equals 18 residues. The CDR3 loop reads CASSPGTSGGAGHEIQYF. CDR3 nucleotides: TGTGCCAGCAGCCCGGGGACTAGCGGGGGGGCGGGGCATGAGATCCAGTACTTC.

The chain carries TRBV7-6 and TRBJ2-3; no reliable D call. The CDR3 consists of 16 residues. The germline V gene encodes CDR1 SGHVS and CDR2 FNYEAQ. Trimming shortened V by 1 base and J by 0 bases, and 11 bases separated the two germline ends. The CDR3 spells CASSLGSRGSTDTQYF. The CDR3 nucleotides read TGTGCCAGCAGCTTAGGGTCTCGCGGTAGCACAGATACGCAGTATTTT.

This clonotype was found a few times. The chain carries TRBV10-2 and TRBJ2-7; a possible D gene is TRBD1 (5 bases). V was clipped by 3 bases and J by 1 base, with 16 bases between them. The CDR3 is 16 residues long. Germline values: CDR1 WSHSY, CDR2 SAAADI. CDR3 coding DNA: TGCGCCAGCAGTGATTTCGTGTGGCAGGGTTCCTACGAGCAGTACTTC. Protein product: CASSDFVWQGSYEQYF.

The chain links TRBV29-1 to TRBJ1-1; the D is unclear. V gave up 4 bases and J gave up 5 bases, with 11 bases separating them. The CDR3 covers 12 residues. Germline CDR1 is SQVTM and CDR2 is ANQGSEA. Here the CDR3 reads CSVAKGRTEAFF. The CDR3 DNA is TGCAGCGTTGCGAAAGGGAGAACTGAAGCTTTCTTT.

This clonotype was seen many times. The rearrangement joins TRBV7-2 to TRBJ2-7, with TRBD1 matching 7 bases. V gave up 5 bases and J gave up 2 bases; unmatched junction bases: 3. Germline V CDR1 and CDR2: SGHTA, FQGNSA. This CDR3 comprises 13 residues. The CDR3 region is CASSNRGTYEQYF. The CDR3 DNA follows: TGTGCCAGCAGCAACAGGGGCACCTACGAGCAGTACTTC.

The chain employs TRBV7-2 and TRBJ2-1, with D unclear. The CDR3 has 13 amino acids. Germline lookup yields CDR1 SGHTA and CDR2 FQGNSA. Trimming took 5 bases from V and 13 from J, leaving 18 bases between them. The CDR3 loop reads CASSADRDKDQFF. CDR3 coding DNA: TGTGCCAGCAGCGCGGACCGCGACAAGGATCAGTTCTTC.

This clonotype was counted between two and nine times. The chain is built from TRBV9 and TRBJ2-1, with TRBD2 matching over 11 bases. Germline-derived CDR1 and CDR2 are SGDLS and YYNGEE. Germline trimming cut 3 bases from V and 4 bases from J; bases unmatched to any gene: 0. CDR3 length: 14 residues. As DNA, the CDR3 is TGTGCCAGCAGCGCTAGCGGGAGGTACAATGAGCAGTTCTTC. Translating it yields CASSASGRYNEQFF.

V gene TRBV5-1 combines with J gene TRBJ2-1, with a tentative D call TRBD2 (5 bases). Trimming stripped 4 bases from V and 6 bases from J, with 11 bases between. The germline V gene encodes CDR1 SGHRS and CDR2 YFSETQ. The CDR3 contains 13 residues. This CDR3 reads CASSAGLSNEQFF. The CDR3 DNA is TGCGCCAGCAGCGCTGGACTGAGCAATGAGCAGTTCTTC.

CDR3 amino acids: CASSSQGPGELFF. The CDR3 DNA sequence: TGCGCCAGCAGCTCCCAGGGGCCCGGGGAGCTGTTTTTT. The rearrangement joins TRBV5-1 to TRBJ2-2; possibly TRBD1 for D (6 bases). The germline V gene has CDR1 SGHRS and CDR2 YFSETQ. The CDR3 runs 13 residues. The V end was cut by 3 bases, the J end by 6 bases, with 9 bases between. Looking up the rest from reference TRBV5-1 and TRBJ2-2 gives the full variable domain: KAGVTQTPRYLIKTRGQQVTLSCSPISGHRSVSWYQQTPGQGLQFLFEYFSETQRNKGNFPGRFSGRQFSNSRSEMNVSTLELGDSALYLCASSSQGPGELFFGEGSRLTVL.